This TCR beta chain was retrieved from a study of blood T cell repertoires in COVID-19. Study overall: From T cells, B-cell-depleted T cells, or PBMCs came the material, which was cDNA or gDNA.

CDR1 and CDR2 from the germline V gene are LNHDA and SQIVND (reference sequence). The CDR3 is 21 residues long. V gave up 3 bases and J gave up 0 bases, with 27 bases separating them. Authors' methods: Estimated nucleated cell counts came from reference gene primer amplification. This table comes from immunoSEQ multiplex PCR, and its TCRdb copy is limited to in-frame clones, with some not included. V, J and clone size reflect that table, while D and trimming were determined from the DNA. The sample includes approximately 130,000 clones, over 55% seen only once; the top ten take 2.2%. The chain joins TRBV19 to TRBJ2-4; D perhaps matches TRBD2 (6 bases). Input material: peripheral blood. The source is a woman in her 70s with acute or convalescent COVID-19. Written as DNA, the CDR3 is TGTGCCAGTAGTATTGAAATGATCGGAGTATGGGGGACTCTAGCCAAAAACATTCAGTACTTC. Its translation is CASSIEMIGVWGTLAKNIQYF. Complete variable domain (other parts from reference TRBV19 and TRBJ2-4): DGGITQSPKYLFRKEGQNVTLSCEQNLNHDAMYWYRQDPGQGLRLIYYSQIVNDFQKGDIAEGYSVSREKKESFPLTVTSAQKNPTAFYLCASSIEMIGVWGTLAKNIQYFGAGTRLSVL.